The source of this TCR beta chain is a study of cytomegalovirus exposure and HLA in healthy donors. Study-wide results and limits: Researchers counted around 170 TCR beta chains as cytomegalovirus-associated.

This clone was observed a few times. Its antigen is currently unknown. Amplification used 60 Vbeta primers and 13 Jbeta primers. Using immunoSEQ multiplex PCR, the repertoire was profiled, and TCRdb retains in-frame clones only, with some absent. Of 200,000 to 250,000 clones detected, more than 65% appear once; the ten largest clones hold 0.63%. Sequenced input: PBMCs. This TCR derives from a man younger than 35 in good health and CMV-seronegative.

The CDR3 nucleotides are TGCGCCAGCAGTGAAATCGCTAGCGGGAGGAAGCAGTACTTC. Translating it yields CASSEIASGRKQYF. The V call is TRBV10-1, the J call TRBJ2-7, with 11 bases identical to TRBD2. Germline loops: CDR1 WNHNN, CDR2 SYGVQD (reference sequence). Unmatched junction bases numbered 6, after V lost 3 bases and J lost 8 bases. CDR3 size: 14 residues.